The 29 T cell receptor beta chains below come from one sample, sequenced in a study of tumor-infiltrating lymphocytes in oesophageal squamous cell carcinoma. One entry per CDR3 protein results from TCRdb running MiXCR on the PCR reads. The sample yields about 15,000 distinct CDR3 sequences, roughly half seen once. Material: blood. The receptor set was obtained from a male donor with esophageal squamous cell carcinoma.

This clonotype has a handful of counts. It is likely a read error, because the conserved phenylalanine at the end of the CDR3 is missing. The DNA is omitted, as the CDR3 cannot be located on it reliably, and the CDR3 follows TCRdb's listing. This chain uses TRBV10-2 with TRBJ2-4; no DNA check was done on the table's D call, TRBD2. CDR1 and CDR2 (germline): WSHSY, SAAADI. The CDR3 sequence runs 17 residues, both termini included. The CDR3 is CASSQIVGLGNEQFFGP.

The chain carries TRBV15 and TRBJ2-7; tentatively, D is TRBD2 (5 bases). The germline V gene has CDR1 LNHNV and CDR2 YYDKDF (reference sequence). This CDR3 region has 15 residues. Trimming removed 0 bases from V and 0 bases from J, with 9 bases in between. This CDR3 is CATSRDFRGSYEQYF. CDR3 nucleotides: TGTGCCACCAGCAGAGATTTTCGGGGCTCCTACGAGCAGTACTTC.

The gene calls are TRBV12-3 or TRBV12-4 and TRBJ2-1; D is unclear. V was pared by 9 bases and J by 8 bases, with 17 bases between. The CDR3 has 13 amino acids. In nucleotides, the CDR3 is TGTGCCAGTGGGAACGTGATGGGCGATGAGCAGTTCTTC. Translating it yields CASGNVMGDEQFF.

This clonotype was recorded at least ten times. The chain uses TRBV28 and TRBJ1-2; maybe TRBD1 (5 bases). The CDR3 extends over 16 amino acids. The V end lost 6 bases, the J end lost 5 bases, and 22 bases lay between the germline ends. Per germline, CDR1 MDHEN and CDR2 SYDVKM. This chain's CDR3 is CASRRRGGTELYGYTF. CDR3 DNA sequence: TGTGCCAGCAGACGCCGCGGTGGGACTGAATTATATGGCTACACCTTC.

By share, this clonotype ranks as medium-sized. The chain is built from TRBV28 and TRBJ1-2, with D uncertain. The CDR3 loop spans 17 amino acids. With 3 bases removed from V and 8 bases from J, the gap between germline ends came to 25 bases. The germline CDR1 and CDR2 sequences are MDHEN and SYDVKM. CDR3 bases: TGTGCCAGCAGTTTTTCCTTAGGACCGACTAATACGGGGGGCTACACCTTC. Translating it yields CASSFSLGPTNTGGYTF.

This clonotype is labeled large (0.1 to 1%). The V call is TRBV7-2, the J call TRBJ1-2; 10 nucleotides match TRBD1. The CDR3 is 14 residues long. The trim removed 2 bases at V and 8 bases at J, leaving 5 bases unmatched. Germline loops: CDR1 SGHTA, CDR2 FQGNSA. The CDR3 reads CASSLLGTGDGYTF. The CDR3 bases are TGTGCCAGCAGCTTACTCGGGACAGGGGACGGCTACACCTTC.

This clonotype is labeled as medium-sized. The chain recombines TRBV18 with TRBJ2-1, with 15 bases identical to TRBD2. This CDR3 has 15 residues. The germline V gene encodes CDR1 KGHSH and CDR2 LQKENI. J was trimmed by 9 bases and V by 1 base; bases with no gene match: 1. The CDR3 DNA reads as TGTGCCAGCTCACCACGGGGACTAGCGGGAGGTGAGCAGTTCTTC. This codes for CASSPRGLAGGEQFF.

This clonotype was detected only a few times. V usage is TRBV6-2 or TRBV6-3 and J usage is TRBJ2-3; no firm D call. The CDR3 covers 16 residues. The V gene's germline CDR1 is MNHEY and CDR2 SVGEGT. V lost 0 bases and J 1 base, leaving 11 bases between the germline ends. Here the CDR3 reads CASSYSAVRRTDTQYF. The CDR3 nucleotides read TGTGCCAGCAGTTACTCGGCGGTTAGACGCACAGATACGCAGTATTTT.

V usage is TRBV20-1 and J usage is TRBJ2-1, with D tentatively TRBD2 (6 bases). The CDR3 runs 14 residues. From germline, CDR1 is DFQATT and CDR2 SNEGSKA (reference sequence). V dropped 1 base and J dropped 3 bases, with 10 bases sitting between them. CDR3 in amino acids: CSARGGGFYNEQFF. CDR3 in DNA: TGCAGTGCTAGAGGGGGAGGCTTCTACAATGAGCAGTTCTTC.

V is TRBV7-3 and J is TRBJ2-5; TRBD1 matches at 9 bases. With the DNA end fitting TRBJ2-7 better, the J assignment may be wrong. The CDR3 is made up of 14 amino acids. From germline, CDR1 is SGHTA and CDR2 FQGTGA. The CDR3 DNA reads as TGTGCCAGCACCAATCCGGACAGGGGTAGCGAGCAGTACTTC. Translation: CASTNPDRGSEQYF.

The chain couples TRBV7-6 to TRBJ2-5; 13 nucleotides align to TRBD2. Near its end, the DNA agrees better with TRBJ2-1, so the J call may be wrong. Per the germline V gene, CDR1 is SGHVS and CDR2 is FNYEAQ. The CDR3 consists of 18 residues. The CDR3 is CASSLFRTSGRRRNEQFF. The CDR3 region has the DNA TGTGCCAGCAGCTTATTCCGGACTAGCGGGAGAAGAAGAAATGAGCAGTTCTTC.

This clonotype is categorized as medium-sized. V usage is TRBV6-1 and J usage is TRBJ2-5, with D possibly matching TRBD2 (6 bases). The V end lost 6 bases, the J end lost 4 bases, and 9 bases lay between the germline ends. Looked up from germline, CDR1 is MNHNS and CDR2 is SASEGT. The CDR3 length is 12 residues. The CDR3 region has the DNA TGTGCCAGCAGACTAGCCGGAGAGACCCAGTACTTC. Translated: CASRLAGETQYF.

This rearrangement joins TRBV7-6 to TRBJ2-1, with D possibly called TRBD1 or TRBD2 (5 bases each). CDR3 size: 13 residues. V was clipped by 5 bases and J by 5 bases, with 10 bases between them. The germline CDR1 and CDR2 sequences are SGHVS and FNYEAQ. CDR3 protein: CASSGTINNEQFF. In nucleotides, the CDR3 is TGTGCCAGCAGCGGGACCATCAACAATGAGCAGTTCTTC. The full variable domain, its missing parts supplied by reference TRBV7-6 and TRBJ2-1, is GAGVSQSPRYKVTKRGQDVALRCDPISGHVSLYWYRQALGQGPEFLTYFNYEAQQDKSGLPNDRFSAERPEGSISTLTIQRTEQRDSAMYRCASSGTINNEQFFGPGTRLTVL.

Sample share makes this clonotype medium-sized. The chain combines TRBV5-4 with TRBJ1-2, with a weak D call TRBD1 (5 bases). From germline, CDR1 is SGHNT and CDR2 YYREEE (reference sequence). Trimming removed 4 bases at V and 8 bases at J, with 18 bases between. This CDR3 comprises 14 residues. CDR3 in DNA: TGTGCCAGCAGCACAACCGACAGTGGTTGGGGCTACACCTTC. Encoded protein: CASSTTDSGWGYTF. Using reference TRBV5-4 and TRBJ1-2 for the parts outside the CDR3, the full variable domain is ETGVTQSPTHLIKTRGQQVTLRCSSQSGHNTVSWYQQALGQGPQFIFQYYREEENGRGNFPPRFSGLQFPNYSSELNVNALELDDSALYLCASSTTDSGWGYTFGSGTRLTVV.

This clonotype appeared many times. The J gene is TRBJ1-4, the V gene TRBV6-1; weak D call: TRBD1 (6 bases). Germline V lookup: CDR1 MNHNS, CDR2 SASEGT. The CDR3 runs 13 residues. V was pared by 5 bases and J by 8 bases, with 12 bases between. CDR3 residues: CASSLDRLEKLFF. CDR3 nucleotide sequence: TGTGCCAGCAGTTTAGACAGGTTAGAAAAACTGTTTTTT.

The chain links TRBV7-2 to TRBJ2-7; TRBD2 matches 11 bases. The end of the DNA aligns better with TRBJ2-1, so the J call may be wrong. CDR1 is SGHTA, CDR2 FQGNSA, per germline. The CDR3 is 16 amino acids. CDR3 amino acids: CASRFSSGRPNNEQFF. For the CDR3, the DNA is TGTGCCAGCAGGTTCTCTAGCGGGAGGCCGAACAATGAGCAGTTCTTC.

V gene TRBV12-3 or TRBV12-4 combines with J gene TRBJ1-4; D may be TRBD1 (5 bases). V lost 4 bases and J lost 0, with 15 bases in between. This CDR3 contains 17 residues. CDR3 region: CASSWGRELATNEKLFF. The CDR3, as DNA: TGTGCCAGCAGTTGGGGCAGGGAACTTGCAACTAATGAAAAACTGTTTTTT.

Ten or more counts support this clonotype. The V call is TRBV4-2, the J call TRBJ2-5; no firm D call. Trimming left V 4 bases short and J 0 bases short, with 12 bases between. Germline assignment: CDR1 LGHNA and CDR2 YNFKEQ. The CDR3 extends over 15 amino acids. This CDR3 is CASSLSATYQETQYF. For the CDR3, the DNA is TGTGCCAGCAGCCTCTCTGCCACGTACCAAGAGACCCAGTACTTC.

The chain links TRBV6-4 to TRBJ1-1; maybe TRBD1 (5 bases). The CDR3 is 14 residues long. V was cut by 6 bases and J by 1 base, with 12 bases left in between. CDR1 and CDR2 (germline): MRHNA, SNTAGT. The CDR3 coding sequence is TGTGCCAGCAGACCGGGGGGACGGAACACTGAAGCTTTCTTT. Translated: CASRPGGRNTEAFF.

The rearrangement uses TRBV28 and TRBJ2-6; unclear D gene. Germline V gene sequence: CDR1 MDHEN, CDR2 SYDVKM. The CDR3 spans 13 residues. Trimming stripped 10 bases from V and 0 bases from J, with 7 bases between. CDR3 DNA sequence: TGTGCCACAACCCCCTCTGGGGCCAACGTCCTGACTTTC. Its translation: CATTPSGANVLTF.

This clonotype was counted a few times. V is TRBV7-6 and J is TRBJ2-3; a weak D match, TRBD2 (6 bases). CDR3 size: 17 residues. Germline CDR1 SGHVS, CDR2 FNYEAQ. Trimming removed 1 base from V and 1 base from J, with 15 bases in between. Here the CDR3 reads CASSLDRRDGRTDTQYF. For the CDR3, the DNA is TGTGCCAGCAGCTTAGACAGGCGGGATGGCCGCACAGATACGCAGTATTTT.

The table lists this clonotype with a few counts. The chain has TRBV7-2 and TRBJ2-5; unclear D gene. Germline CDR1 SGHTA, CDR2 FQGNSA. The ends were cut back, 1 base at V and 5 bases at J, with 8 bases in the middle. CDR3 length equals 13 residues. CDR3 DNA sequence: TGTGCCAGCAGCTTAGTGGGTAGGGAGACCCAGTACTTC. It codes for CASSLVGRETQYF.

This clonotype was seen a handful of times. This chain's CDR3 is CASSSTGQGSYEQYF. The CDR3 bases are TGTGCCAGTAGTTCGACGGGACAGGGCTCCTACGAGCAGTACTTC. The V and J genes are TRBV19 and TRBJ2-7; 9 bases are shared with TRBD1. The CDR3 runs to 15 residues. From germline, CDR1 is LNHDA and CDR2 SQIVND (reference sequence). The V segment lost 5 bases and the J segment 0 bases; nucleotides outside the gene matches: 5.

This clonotype was seen only a few times. CDR3 DNA: TGTGCCAGCAGCTTAGCGGGAGGTCCCCACGAGCAGTATTTT. It encodes CASSLAGGPHEQYF. The chain links TRBV7-2 to TRBJ2-3; D is possibly TRBD2 (6 bases). Germline V CDR1 and CDR2: SGHTA, FQGNSA. Trimming removed 0 bases at V and 11 bases at J, with 15 bases between. The CDR3 loop spans 14 amino acids.

The genes are TRBV6-1 and TRBJ2-1; TRBD1 agrees at 9 bases. The CDR3 runs 17 residues. The junction had 15 bases not matched to a gene; V was cut back by 5 bases and J by 7 bases. CDR1 is MNHNS, CDR2 SASEGT, per germline. CDR3 sequence reads: CASSYNRDRVPLNEQFF. The CDR3 nucleotides are TGTGCCAGCAGTTATAACCGGGACAGGGTTCCTCTGAATGAGCAGTTCTTC.

The chain couples TRBV12-3 or TRBV12-4 to TRBJ1-2; D uncertain. This CDR3 has 12 residues. V was trimmed by 6 bases and J by 5 bases, leaving 10 bases between them. CDR3 nucleotide sequence: TGTGCCAGCAGCCCCTCTCTTTATGGCTACACCTTC. Translation: CASSPSLYGYTF.

The sample holds a few counts of this clonotype. The rearrangement links TRBV4-3 to TRBJ2-3, with TRBD2 as a possible D gene (5 bases). The CDR3 consists of 16 residues. V lost 0 bases and J 7 bases, leaving 17 bases between the germline ends. Germline CDR1 and CDR2: LGHNA and YSLEER. The CDR3 DNA is TGCGCCAGCAGCCAAGATCGAGCGGTCCCTGGAAATACGCAGTATTTT. Protein product: CASSQDRAVPGNTQYF.

This chain uses TRBV7-2 with TRBJ2-3, with D possibly matching TRBD1 (6 bases). The DNA matches TRBJ2-1 better at its end, which makes the J call doubtful. CDR1 and CDR2 from the germline V gene are SGHTA and FQGNSA. The CDR3 is 17 residues long. CDR3: CASSLHVAGATYNEQFF. CDR3 DNA: TGTGCCAGCAGCTTACACGTCGCAGGGGCGACCTACAATGAGCAGTTCTTC.

Judged by abundance, this clonotype is large (0.1 to 1%). The rearrangement joins TRBV7-8 to TRBJ2-1; D is undetermined. The V and J ends lost 1 base and 6 bases respectively, with 13 bases between them. Germline CDR1 and CDR2: SGHVS and FQNEAQ. This CDR3 contains 15 residues. The CDR3 region is CASSLEQLLANEQFF. The CDR3 DNA reads as TGTGCCAGCAGCTTAGAACAACTTCTGGCCAATGAGCAGTTCTTC.